One sample yielded the 20 T cell receptor beta chains listed below, sequenced in a study of blood T cell repertoires in COVID-19. Here immunoSEQ multiplex PCR was the method, and the copy in TCRdb shows in-frame clones only, minus some. The top ten clones hold about 1.5% of a sample with hundreds of thousands of clones, 86% of them seen once. Sample: peripheral blood. The source of these receptors is a woman aged 30 to 39 with active or convalescent COVID-19.

The J gene is TRBJ2-1, the V gene TRBV5-1, with D perhaps matching TRBD2 (5 bases). Between the trimmed V and J ends, which lost 4 bases and 5 bases, there was a span of 10 bases. The CDR3 contains 13 residues. Looked up from germline, CDR1 is SGHRS and CDR2 is YFSETQ. The CDR3 region is CASSEVANNEQFF. The CDR3 bases are TGCGCCAGCAGCGAGGTAGCGAACAATGAGCAGTTCTTC.

To note about this clone: The identical CDR3 is also encoded by other nucleotide sequences in the sample. The chain combines TRBV5-4 with TRBJ1-2; D is uncertain. Trimming removed 0 bases from V and 4 bases from J, with 7 bases in between. Germline CDR1 reads SGHNT; CDR2 reads YYREEE (reference sequence). The CDR3 spans 13 residues. The CDR3 loop is CASSLGQVYGYTF. DNA of the CDR3: TGTGCCAGCAGCTTGGGTCAGGTCTATGGCTACACCTTC.

The V and J genes are TRBV5-4 and TRBJ1-1; the match to TRBD1 covers 8 bases. CDR1 is SGHNT and CDR2 is YYREEE in the germline V gene (reference sequence). Trimming at V came to 5 bases and at J to 0 bases, leaving 6 bases not matched to a gene. CDR3 length: 15 residues. The CDR3 protein is CASRIKGQVNTEAFF. For the CDR3, the DNA is TGTGCCAGCAGAATCAAGGGACAGGTGAACACTGAAGCTTTCTTT.

The chain employs TRBV10-3 and TRBJ2-5, with a possible D match to TRBD2 (5 bases). V dropped 0 bases and J dropped 9 bases, with 14 bases sitting between them. Germline CDR1 and CDR2: ENHRY and SYGVKD. CDR3 length: 14 amino acids. CDR3 in DNA: TGTGCCATCAGTGAGTCGTGGACTTCCGAGGCCCAGTACTTC. Protein sequence: CAISESWTSEAQYF.

The chain links TRBV19 to TRBJ1-5; 7 nucleotides match TRBD1. CDR1 is LNHDA, CDR2 SQIVND, per germline (reference sequence). The V and J ends lost 4 bases and 0 bases, in that order; junction bases with no gene match: 6. CDR3 length: 16 residues. CDR3 sequence reads: CASSTPGQYSNQPQHF. CDR3 sequence (DNA): TGTGCCAGTAGTACACCGGGACAGTATAGCAATCAGCCCCAGCATTTT.

This sequence joins TRBV27 and TRBJ2-3; D is undetermined. The CDR3 has 13 residues. CDR1 and CDR2 (germline): MNHEY, SMNVEV (reference sequence). Trimming pared 3 bases from V and 2 bases from J, leaving 6 bases between. The CDR3 coding sequence is TGTGCCAGCAGTTTTCCTTACACAGATACGCAGTATTTT. Translating gives CASSFPYTDTQYF.

This clone turned up a few times. The chain is built from TRBV6-4 and TRBJ1-1; D gene ambiguous. V lost 6 bases and J 0 bases, leaving 14 bases between the germline ends. Germline CDR1 is MRHNA and CDR2 is SNTAGT. The CDR3 extends over 15 amino acids. The CDR3 region is CASRAGEKMNTEAFF. In DNA form, the CDR3 reads TGTGCCAGCAGGGCTGGGGAGAAAATGAACACTGAAGCTTTCTTT.

Only one count was recorded for this clone. The gene calls are TRBV5-1 and TRBJ2-2, with D unresolved. The CDR3 runs 15 residues. The germline V gene encodes CDR1 SGHRS and CDR2 YFSETQ. Trimming shortened V by 1 base and J by 1 base, and 8 bases separated the two germline ends. The CDR3 DNA sequence: TGCGCCAGCAGCTTGTACACAGAGAACACCGGGGAGCTGTTTTTT. Its translation: CASSLYTENTGELFF.

The chain uses TRBV21-1 and TRBJ2-7; the table calls TRBD2, which could not be checked here. TRBV21-1 is a documented pseudogene. CDR3 length: 17 amino acids. The CDR3 sequence is CASSKGIGGRDLYEQYF. CDR3 sequence (DNA): TGTGCCAGCAGCAAGGGTATAGGCGGGAGGGATTTATACGAGCAGTACTTC.

The chain joins TRBV24-1 to TRBJ2-1; 9 positions agree with TRBD2. This CDR3 is built from 14 residues. V lost 5 bases, J lost 8 bases, and 6 bases stayed unmatched. Per germline, CDR1 KGHDR and CDR2 SFDVKD. The CDR3 region is CATSVAGEDDEQFF. The CDR3 coding sequence is TGTGCCACCAGTGTAGCGGGAGAAGACGATGAGCAGTTCTTC.

The gene calls are TRBV2 and TRBJ2-3, with TRBD1 as a possible D gene (6 bases). The CDR3 runs 12 residues. Germline assignment: CDR1 SNHLY and CDR2 FYNNEI. Between the trimmed V and J ends, which lost 11 bases and 4 bases, there was a span of 13 bases. The CDR3 nucleotides read TGTGCCCCCGAGCGGACAGCAGATACGCAGTATTTT. The encoded protein is CAPERTADTQYF.

This chain joins TRBV5-4 and TRBJ2-5; D not certain. Trimming cost V 4 bases and J 2 bases, with 15 bases left between them. This CDR3 is 15 amino acids long. From germline, CDR1 is SGHNT and CDR2 YYREEE (reference sequence). The CDR3 DNA reads TGTGCCAGCAGCGAGAACTCGCAACTACAAGAGACCCAGTACTTC. This encodes CASSENSQLQETQYF.

The chain has TRBV19 and TRBJ2-1, with D hard to call. The CDR3 consists of 15 residues. In germline, CDR1 is LNHDA, CDR2 SQIVND (reference sequence). The V and J ends lost 1 base and 0 bases respectively, with 7 bases between them. The CDR3 DNA follows: TGTGCCAGTAGTATAGTTGCGAGCTCCTACAATGAGCAGTTCTTC. Translating it yields CASSIVASSYNEQFF.

The J gene is TRBJ1-2, the V gene TRBV27, with D uncertain. The V gene lost 3 bases and the J gene lost 2 bases, with 7 bases spanning the gap. The CDR3 is 13 amino acids. From germline, CDR1 is MNHEY and CDR2 SMNVEV (reference sequence). As DNA, the CDR3 is TGTGCCAGCAGTTTTGGGCCCAACTATGGCTACACCTTC. This codes for CASSFGPNYGYTF.

V usage is TRBV9 and J usage is TRBJ1-4; 8 bases agree with TRBD1. From germline, CDR1 is SGDLS and CDR2 YYNGEE. CDR3 length: 15 amino acids. V lost 0 bases to trimming and J lost 8 bases; unmatched junction nucleotides: 6. Here the CDR3 reads CASSVGTGYGEKLFF. The CDR3 nucleotides read TGTGCCAGCAGCGTAGGGACAGGGTATGGCGAAAAACTGTTTTTT. Drawing the rest from reference TRBV9 and TRBJ1-4, the complete variable domain is DSGVTQTPKHLITATGQRVTLRCSPRSGDLSVYWYQQSLDQGLQFLIQYYNGEERAKGNILERFSAQQFPDLHSELNLSSLELGDSALYFCASSVGTGYGEKLFFGSGTQLSVL.

In this sample, this clone turned up once. V is TRBV27 and J is TRBJ2-2; D is possibly TRBD2 (5 bases). The CDR3 totals 17 residues. Trimming took off 0 bases at V and 0 bases at J, with 11 bases between the two ends. Germline CDR1 is MNHEY and CDR2 is SMNVEV (reference sequence). The CDR3 spells CASSLSRLATNTGELFF. The DNA of the CDR3 is TGTGCCAGCAGTTTATCGAGGCTAGCTACGAACACCGGGGAGCTGTTTTTT.

For the CDR3, the DNA is TGTGCCAGCAGCTTACAGGGGTACGACACTGAAGCTTTCTTT. This encodes CASSLQGYDTEAFF. This chain uses TRBV5-6 with TRBJ1-1; 7 bases align to TRBD1. CDR3 length: 14 residues. With 2 bases clipped from V and 3 bases from J, the junction kept 4 bases outside the gene matches. Germline V gene sequence: CDR1 SGHDT, CDR2 YYEEEE.

The V call is TRBV7-8, the J call TRBJ1-1; TRBD1 aligns across 7 bases. V shed 4 bases, J shed 5 bases, and the junction held 10 bases outside the gene matches. This CDR3 has 15 residues. The V gene's germline CDR1 is SGHVS and CDR2 FQNEAQ. CDR3 sequence: CASSSRQGGGTEAFF. CDR3 nucleotide sequence: TGTGCCAGCAGCTCCCGACAGGGTGGGGGAACTGAAGCTTTCTTT.

The CDR3 protein is CASSSKVAGGHNEQFF. Written as DNA, the CDR3 is TGTGCCAGCAGCTCCAAGGTCGCAGGGGGCCACAATGAGCAGTTCTTC. V usage is TRBV7-6 and J usage is TRBJ2-1; 8 nucleotides line up with TRBD1. Germline CDR1 and CDR2: SGHVS and FNYEAQ. With V trimmed by 4 bases and J by 5 bases, 10 bases remained unmatched. This CDR3 is 16 amino acids long.

The chain uses TRBV30 and TRBJ1-3; D remains unclear. Looked up from germline, CDR1 is GTSNPN and CDR2 is SVGIG (reference sequence). V lost 0 bases to trimming and J lost 2 bases, with 8 bases between them. This CDR3 is built from 14 residues. The CDR3 region has the DNA TGTGCCTGGAGTGTGGAGAGAACTGGAAACACCATATATTTT. Its protein is CAWSVERTGNTIYF.